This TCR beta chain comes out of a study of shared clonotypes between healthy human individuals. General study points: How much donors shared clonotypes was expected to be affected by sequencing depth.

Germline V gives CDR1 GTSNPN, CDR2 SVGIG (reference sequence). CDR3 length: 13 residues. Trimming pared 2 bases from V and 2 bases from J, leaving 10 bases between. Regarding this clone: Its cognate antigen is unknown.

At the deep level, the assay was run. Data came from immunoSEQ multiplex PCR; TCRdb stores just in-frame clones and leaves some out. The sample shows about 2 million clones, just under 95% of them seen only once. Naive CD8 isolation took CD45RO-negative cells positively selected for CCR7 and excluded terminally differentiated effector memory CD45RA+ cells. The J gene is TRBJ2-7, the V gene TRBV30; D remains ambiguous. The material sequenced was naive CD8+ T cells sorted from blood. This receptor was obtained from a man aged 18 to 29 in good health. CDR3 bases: TGTGCCTGGAGTTCCAGGAGTACCTACGAGCAGTACTTC. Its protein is CAWSSRSTYEQYF.